The TCR beta chain described here comes from a study of blood T cell repertoires in COVID-19. Study context: The study drew acute and convalescent COVID-19 samples from the United States, Italy and Spain. The cDNA or gDNA used as material had been derived from T cells, B-cell-depleted T cells, or PBMCs.

Source study methods: Reference gene primer amplification gave nucleated cell count estimates. Using immunoSEQ multiplex PCR, the repertoire was profiled, and TCRdb retains in-frame clones only, with some absent. V, J and clone size are those of that table, while D and trimming were read from the DNA. The sample records about 160,000 clones, 82% being singletons. Trimming pared 2 bases from V and 2 bases from J, leaving 15 bases between. Germline CDR1 MNHNY, CDR2 SVGAGI (reference sequence). The CDR3 is 16 amino acids. The sequenced sample consisted of peripheral blood. The receptor was isolated from a woman aged 80 or older with active or convalescent COVID-19. This chain connects TRBV6-6 to TRBJ2-5; tentatively, D is TRBD1 (6 bases). CDR3 residues: CASSYPTGFGQETQYF. The CDR3 DNA reads as TGTGCCAGCAGTTACCCCACAGGGTTTGGTCAAGAGACCCAGTACTTC.